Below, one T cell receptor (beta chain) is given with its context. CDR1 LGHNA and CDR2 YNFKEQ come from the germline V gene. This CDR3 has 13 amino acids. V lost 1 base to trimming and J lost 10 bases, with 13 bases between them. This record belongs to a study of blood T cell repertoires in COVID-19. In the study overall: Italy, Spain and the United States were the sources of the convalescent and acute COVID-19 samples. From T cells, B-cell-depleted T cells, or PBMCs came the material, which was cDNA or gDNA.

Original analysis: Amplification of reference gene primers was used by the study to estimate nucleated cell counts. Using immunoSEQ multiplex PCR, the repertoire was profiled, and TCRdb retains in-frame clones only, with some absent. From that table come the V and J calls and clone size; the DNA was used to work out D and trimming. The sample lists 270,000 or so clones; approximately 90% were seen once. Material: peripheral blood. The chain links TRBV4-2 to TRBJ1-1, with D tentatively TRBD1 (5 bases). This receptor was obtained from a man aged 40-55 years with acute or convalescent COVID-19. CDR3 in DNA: TGTGCCAGCAGCCAAGGGGGCAGGCCTTTAGCTTTCTTT. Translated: CASSQGGRPLAFF.